The following is a T cell receptor beta chain sequence with its context. This CDR3 region has 14 residues. The V and J ends lost 3 bases and 4 bases, in that order; junction bases with no gene match: 7. Germline V lookup: CDR1 GTSNPN, CDR2 SVGIG (reference sequence). This specimen comes from a study of cytomegalovirus exposure and HLA in healthy donors. The PCR contained 60 Vbeta and 13 Jbeta primers. The repertoire was sequenced with immunoSEQ multiplex PCR; TCRdb's copy has only in-frame clones and lacks some. Seen here are approximately 170,000 clones, roughly 70% observed once, and the top ten hold approximately 1.6%.

The source is a girl between 10 and 17 years old in good health and CMV-seronegative. This chain joins TRBV30 and TRBJ2-7; the match to TRBD1 covers 9 bases. The sample comprised PBMCs. The CDR3 DNA reads as TGTGCCTGGAGCACAGGGACAGGGTCATACGAGCAGTACTTC. Translating gives CAWSTGTGSYEQYF.